These T cell receptor beta chains were read from a single sample in a study of cytomegalovirus exposure and HLA in healthy donors. Here immunoSEQ multiplex PCR was the method, and the copy in TCRdb shows in-frame clones only, minus some. This table has about 85,000 clones, over 75% appearing once. The sample comprised PBMCs. The receptors derive from a boy between 5 and 17 years old in good health and CMV-seronegative. Both conserved end residues are part of each CDR3. A D gene is named only where the DNA matches it firmly. The size field is filled for only some rows; it gives once, few, many or a size class.

TRBJ1-2 | . | TRBV5-4 | . | CASSSTDYGYTF | TGTGCCAGCAGCTCGACAGACTATGGCTACACCTTC
TRBJ2-1 | . | TRBV6-5 | . | CASSMGGWSYNEQFF | TGTGCCAGCAGCATGGGGGGATGGTCCTACAATGAGCAGTTCTTC
TRBJ1-1 | . | TRBV28 | . | CASRDYTEAFF | TGTGCCAGCAGGGACTACACTGAAGCTTTCTTT
TRBJ1-4 | . | TRBV11-2 | . | CASSLVRGAWEKLFF | TGTGCCAGCAGCTTAGTCCGGGGGGCTTGGGAAAAACTGTTTTTT
TRBJ2-2 | . | TRBV23-1 | once | CASSQQGWYGELFF | TGCGCCAGCAGTCAACAGGGGTGGTACGGGGAGCTGTTTTTT
TRBJ2-1 | TRBD1 | TRBV18 | . | CASSPARDRVNEQFF | TGTGCCAGCTCACCAGCCCGGGACAGGGTCAATGAGCAGTTCTTC
TRBJ2-7 | . | TRBV2 | . | CASSVQSGAYEQYF | TGTGCCAGCAGTGTTCAAAGTGGAGCCTACGAGCAGTACTTC
TRBJ1-3 | . | TRBV7-6 | . | CASSPRQGSGNTIYF | TGTGCCAGCAGCCCCAGGCAAGGGAGCGGAAACACCATATATTTT
TRBJ2-1 | TRBD1 | TRBV28 | once | CASSLGTGPFNEQFF | TGTGCCAGCAGTTTAGGGACAGGGCCTTTCAATGAGCAGTTCTTC
TRBJ2-1 | TRBD1 | TRBV30 | . | CAWSGQYYNEQFF | TGTGCCTGGTCGGGACAGTATTACAATGAGCAGTTCTTC
TRBJ2-7 | TRBD1 | TRBV5-1 | . | CASSPGQGMGEQYF | TGCGCCAGCAGCCCAGGACAGGGAATGGGCGAGCAGTACTTC
TRBJ1-2 | TRBD1 | TRBV7-9 | . | CASTSRDRGGYGYTF | TGTGCCAGCACCTCCCGGGACAGAGGGGGTTATGGCTACACCTTC
TRBJ2-2 | . | TRBV7-9 | . | CASSPPSGSGELFF | TGTGCCAGCAGCCCCCCCTCAGGGTCCGGGGAGCTGTTTTTT
TRBJ2-3 | . | TRBV20-1 | . | CSGSPGLRQYF | TGCAGTGGCTCACCGGGACTTAGGCAGTATTTT
TRBJ1-2 | . | TRBV29-1 | . | CSVVVAGKSNYGYTF | TGCAGCGTTGTTGTGGCGGGCAAGTCTAACTATGGCTACACCTTC
TRBJ1-1 | . | TRBV7-9 | . | CASSLRGSPEAFF | TGTGCCAGCAGCTTAAGGGGTTCTCCTGAAGCTTTCTTT
TRBJ1-1 | . | TRBV6-5 | . | CASSYRGTTEAFF | TGTGCCAGCAGTTACAGGGGTACCACTGAAGCTTTCTTT
TRBJ1-2 | TRBD1 | TRBV15 | . | CATSRQGAQGHYGYTF | TGTGCCACCAGCAGGCAGGGGGCGCAGGGCCACTATGGCTACACCTTC
TRBJ2-7 | TRBD1 | TRBV6-1 | . | CASSKDRGRGKIEQYF | TGTGCCAGCAGTAAAGACAGGGGGCGCGGAAAAATCGAGCAGTACTTC
TRBJ2-1 | TRBD2 | TRBV5-1 | . | CASSSSGLAGEGGNEQFF | TGCGCCAGCAGCTCCAGTGGATTAGCGGGAGAAGGGGGCAATGAGCAGTTCTTC
TRBJ1-2 | . | TRBV7-9 | . | CASSRGAGGDGYTF | TGTGCCAGCAGCCGAGGAGCGGGGGGCGACGGCTACACCTTC
TRBJ2-1 | TRBD1 | TRBV11-3 | . | CASSKAGGSYNEQFF | TGTGCCAGCAGCAAGGCAGGGGGCTCCTACAATGAGCAGTTCTTC
TRBJ1-4 | . | TRBV28 | . | CASSLGGQPKTNEKLFF | TGTGCCAGCAGTCTAGGAGGGCAGCCGAAAACTAATGAAAAACTGTTTTTT
TRBJ2-2 | . | TRBV2 | . | CASSEGGRNTGELFF | TGTGCCAGCAGTGAAGGGGGCCGTAACACCGGGGAGCTGTTTTTT
TRBJ2-7 | TRBD1 | TRBV7-9 | few | CASSSTGSHEQYF | TGTGCCAGCAGCTCGACAGGGTCCCACGAGCAGTACTTC
TRBJ1-2 | . | TRBV4-3 | . | CASSQLQGDYGYTF | TGCGCCAGCAGCCAGCTACAGGGAGACTATGGCTACACCTTC
TRBJ2-7 | . | TRBV12-5 | . | CASALSRSKSYEQYF | TGTGCTAGTGCCCTGAGCCGGAGCAAGTCCTACGAGCAGTACTTC
TRBJ2-1 | TRBD2 | TRBV9 | . | CASSQTSGNNEQFF | TGTGCCAGCAGCCAGACTAGCGGGAACAATGAGCAGTTCTTC
TRBJ2-1 | TRBD2 | TRBV10-3 | few | CAIGLAGGNEQFF | TGTGCCATAGGACTAGCGGGAGGGAATGAGCAGTTCTTC
TRBJ1-5 | . | TRBV28 | . | CASSFLGRAQHF | TGTGCCAGCAGTTTTTTGGGGAGGGCCCAGCATTTT
TRBJ1-2 | TRBD1 | TRBV4-1 | . | CASSQDAGTAGGYTF | TGCGCCAGCAGCCAAGATGCCGGGACAGCCGGTGGCTACACCTTC
TRBJ2-7 | . | TRBV14 | . | CASSRGLISYEQYF | TGTGCCAGCAGCCGCGGACTTATCTCCTACGAGCAGTACTTC
TRBJ1-1 | TRBD1 | TRBV6-5 | . | CASRQGAFNAEAFF | TGTGCCAGCAGGCAGGGGGCTTTTAACGCTGAAGCTTTCTTT
TRBJ2-7 | . | TRBV20-1 | once | CSVRARYEQYF | TGCAGTGTCAGAGCGAGGTACGAGCAGTACTTC
TRBJ2-7 | . | TRBV7-6 | few | CASSLAAGAGAYEQYF | TGTGCCAGCAGCTTAGCCGCAGGGGCCGGAGCCTACGAGCAGTACTTC
TRBJ2-1 | TRBD2 | TRBV5-4 | . | CASSLASSGRAREFF | TGTGCCAGCAGCTTGGCCTCTAGCGGGAGGGCCAGGGAGTTCTTC
TRBJ2-7 | TRBD1 | TRBV7-9 | . | CASSRTGTYEQYF | TGTGCCAGCAGCCGGACAGGAACTTACGAGCAGTACTTC
TRBJ1-5 | . | TRBV30 | . | CAWSVWGVNQPQHF | TGTGCCTGGAGTGTATGGGGGGTCAATCAGCCCCAGCATTTT
TRBJ2-2 | TRBD1 | TRBV4-3 | . | CASSQEGTGVPGELFF | TGCGCCAGCAGCCAAGAGGGAACAGGGGTCCCCGGGGAGCTGTTTTTT
TRBJ1-1 | TRBD1 | TRBV4-3 | . | CASSQGQGYEAFF | TGCGCCAGCAGCCAAGGACAGGGGTATGAAGCTTTCTTT
TRBJ1-1 | . | TRBV6-1 | . | CASIYGDTEAFF | TGTGCCAGCATCTACGGTGACACTGAAGCTTTCTTT
TRBJ1-2 | . | TRBV4-3 | . | CASSQVGGHDYGYTF | TGCGCCAGCAGCCAAGTAGGAGGGCATGACTATGGCTACACCTTC
TRBJ1-5 | TRBD1 | TRBV7-8 | . | CASSLRQGQPQHF | TGTGCCAGCAGCTTACGACAGGGCCAGCCCCAGCATTTT